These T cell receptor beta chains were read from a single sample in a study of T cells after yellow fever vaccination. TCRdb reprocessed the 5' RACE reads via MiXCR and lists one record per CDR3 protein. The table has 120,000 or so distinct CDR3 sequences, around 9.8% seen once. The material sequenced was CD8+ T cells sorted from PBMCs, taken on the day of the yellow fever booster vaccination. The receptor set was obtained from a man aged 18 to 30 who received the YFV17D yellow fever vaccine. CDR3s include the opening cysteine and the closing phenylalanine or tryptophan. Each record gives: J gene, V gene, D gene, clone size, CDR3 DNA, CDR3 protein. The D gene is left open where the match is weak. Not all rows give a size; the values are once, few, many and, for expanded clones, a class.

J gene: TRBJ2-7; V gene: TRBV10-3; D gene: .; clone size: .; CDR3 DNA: TGTGCCATCAGAGATACCAGCTCCTACGAGCAGTACTTC; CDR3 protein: CAIRDTSSYEQYF
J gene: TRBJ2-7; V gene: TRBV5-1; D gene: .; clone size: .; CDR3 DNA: TGCGCCAGCAGCTTTGCCAGGAGCTCCTACGAGCAGTACTTC; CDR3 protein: CASSFARSSYEQYF
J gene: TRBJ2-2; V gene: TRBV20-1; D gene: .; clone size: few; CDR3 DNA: TGCAGTGCTAACGACGGAAACACCGGGGAGCTGTTTTTT; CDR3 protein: CSANDGNTGELFF
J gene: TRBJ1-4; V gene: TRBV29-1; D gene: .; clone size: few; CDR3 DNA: TGCAGCGTTGAAGCCTCGGATGAAAAACTGTTTTTT; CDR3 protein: CSVEASDEKLFF
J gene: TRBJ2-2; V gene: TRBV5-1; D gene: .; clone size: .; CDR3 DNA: TGCGCCAGCAGCCCGGACAGTCACAACACCGGGGAGCTGTTTTTT; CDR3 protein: CASSPDSHNTGELFF
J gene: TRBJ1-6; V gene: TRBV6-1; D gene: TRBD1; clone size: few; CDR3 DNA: TGTGCCAGCAGTGCGGGGACAGGACTATATTCACCCCTCCACTTT; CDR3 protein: CASSAGTGLYSPLHF
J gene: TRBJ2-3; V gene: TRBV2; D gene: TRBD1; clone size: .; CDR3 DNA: TGTGCCAGCAGTGAATATGGGACAGGGTGGACGACAGATACGCAGTATTTT; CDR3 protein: CASSEYGTGWTTDTQYF
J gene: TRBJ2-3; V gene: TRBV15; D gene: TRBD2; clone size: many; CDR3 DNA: TGTGCCACCAGCAGAGTGGGACTAAATACAGATACGCAGTATTTT; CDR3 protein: CATSRVGLNTDTQYF
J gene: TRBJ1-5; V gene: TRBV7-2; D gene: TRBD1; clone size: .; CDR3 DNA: TGTGCCAGCAGCTTACTGACAGGGGGCAATCAGCCCCAGCATTTT; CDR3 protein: CASSLLTGGNQPQHF
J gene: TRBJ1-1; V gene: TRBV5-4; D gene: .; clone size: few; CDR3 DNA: TGTGCCAGCAGCTTTGCAAGGGGAGAGGACACTGAAGCTTTCTTT; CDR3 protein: CASSFARGEDTEAFF
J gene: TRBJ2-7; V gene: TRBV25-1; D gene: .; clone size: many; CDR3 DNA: TGTGCCAGCAGTGAATCAGGGGTTAGTTACGAGCAGTACTTC; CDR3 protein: CASSESGVSYEQYF
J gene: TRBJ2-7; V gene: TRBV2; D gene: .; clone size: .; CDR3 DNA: TGTGCCAGCAGTGAATATCGAGGGGAAGGCGAGCAGTACTTC; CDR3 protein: CASSEYRGEGEQYF
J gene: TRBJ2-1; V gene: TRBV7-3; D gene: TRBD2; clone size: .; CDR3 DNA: TGTGCCAGCAGCTTGGGACTAGCGGGGGGGCCGGATTCCTACAATGAGCAGTTCTTC; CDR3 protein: CASSLGLAGGPDSYNEQFF
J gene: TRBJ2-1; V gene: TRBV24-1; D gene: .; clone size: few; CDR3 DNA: TGTGCCACCTGGAACCCCGACAATGAGCAGTTCTTC; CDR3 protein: CATWNPDNEQFF
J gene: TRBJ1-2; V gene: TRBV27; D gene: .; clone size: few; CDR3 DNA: TGTGCCAGCAGCCTGGGACTCGGGCATGGCGGCTACACCTTC; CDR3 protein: CASSLGLGHGGYTF
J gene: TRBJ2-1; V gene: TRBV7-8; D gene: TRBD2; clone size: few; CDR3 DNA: TGTGCCAGCCAACTCGCGGGGGGCAACTGGGATGAGCAGTTCTTC; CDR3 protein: CASQLAGGNWDEQFF
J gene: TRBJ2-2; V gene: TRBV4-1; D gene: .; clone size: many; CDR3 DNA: TGCGCCAGCAGCCAAGATGCTATACCTAACACCGGGGAGCTGTTTTTT; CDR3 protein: CASSQDAIPNTGELFF
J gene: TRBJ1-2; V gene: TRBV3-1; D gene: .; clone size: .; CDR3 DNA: TGTGCCAGCAGCCAAGGGGAGGACATGAACTATGGCTACACCTTC; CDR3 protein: CASSQGEDMNYGYTF
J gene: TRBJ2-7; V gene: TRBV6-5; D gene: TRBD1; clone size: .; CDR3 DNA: TGTGCCAGCAGCCTCCGGGACAGACACTCCTACGAGCAGTACTTC; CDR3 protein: CASSLRDRHSYEQYF
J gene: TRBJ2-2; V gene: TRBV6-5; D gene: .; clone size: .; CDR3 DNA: TGTGCCAGCAGTTACTCGGGGCTGACCACCGGGGAGCTGTTTTTT; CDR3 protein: CASSYSGLTTGELFF
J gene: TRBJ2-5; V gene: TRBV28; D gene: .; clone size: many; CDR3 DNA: TGTGCCAGCACATCGATCCGGGGACGGTACCAAGAGACCCAGTACTTC; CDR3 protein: CASTSIRGRYQETQYF
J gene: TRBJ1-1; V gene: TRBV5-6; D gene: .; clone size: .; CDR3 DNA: TGTGCCAGCAGCGTAAAACAGGGAATGAGCACTGAAGCTTTCTTT; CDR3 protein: CASSVKQGMSTEAFF
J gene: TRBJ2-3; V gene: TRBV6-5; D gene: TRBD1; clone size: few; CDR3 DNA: TGTGCCAGCAGTCCGGACAGGGAGCCCGTTCACACAGATACGCAGTATTTT; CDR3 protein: CASSPDREPVHTDTQYF
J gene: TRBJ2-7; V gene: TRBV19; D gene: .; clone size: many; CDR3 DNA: TGTGCCAGTAGTGCGCGATCTAGCGCCGAGCAGTACTTC; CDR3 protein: CASSARSSAEQYF
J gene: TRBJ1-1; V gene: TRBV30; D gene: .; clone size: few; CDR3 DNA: TGTGCCTGGAGTGTATTTGGGAACACTGAAGCTTTCTTT; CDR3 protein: CAWSVFGNTEAFF
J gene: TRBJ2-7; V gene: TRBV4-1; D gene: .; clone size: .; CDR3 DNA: TGCGCCAGCAGCCAAGTTCAGGGATCCTACGAGCAGTACTTC; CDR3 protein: CASSQVQGSYEQYF
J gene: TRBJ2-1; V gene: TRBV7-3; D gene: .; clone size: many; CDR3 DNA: TGTGCCAGCAGCTTAAATTTGCTCCACGGGTTGTTCTTC; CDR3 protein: CASSLNLLHGLFF
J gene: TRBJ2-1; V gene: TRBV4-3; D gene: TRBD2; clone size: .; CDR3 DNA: TGCGCCAGCAGCCAATCCTTGGGGAGGGACTACAATGAGCAGTTCTTC; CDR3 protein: CASSQSLGRDYNEQFF
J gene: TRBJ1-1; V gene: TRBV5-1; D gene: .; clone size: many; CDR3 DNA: TGCGCCAGCAGCTTGTTTGCTGTGGACGGGAACACTGAAGCTTTCTTT; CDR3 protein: CASSLFAVDGNTEAFF
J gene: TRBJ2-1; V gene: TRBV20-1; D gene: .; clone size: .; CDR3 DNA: TGCAGTGCCCGTCCTCTTGGGGTCAATGAGCAGTTCTTC; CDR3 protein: CSARPLGVNEQFF
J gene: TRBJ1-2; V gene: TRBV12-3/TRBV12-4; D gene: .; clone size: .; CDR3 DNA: TGTGCCAGCAGTTATGGGCCTAGAGGGGATGGCTACACCTTC; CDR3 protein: CASSYGPRGDGYTF
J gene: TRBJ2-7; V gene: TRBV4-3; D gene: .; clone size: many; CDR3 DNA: TGCGCCAGCAGCCAAGATCGGGCGGTTATGTACGAGCAGTACTTC; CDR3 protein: CASSQDRAVMYEQYF
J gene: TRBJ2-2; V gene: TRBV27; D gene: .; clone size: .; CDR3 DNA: TGTCCCAGCCTGGCGGGGGCGATGCTACCATCGAACACCGGGGAGCTGTTTTTT; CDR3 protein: CPSLAGAMLPSNTGELFF
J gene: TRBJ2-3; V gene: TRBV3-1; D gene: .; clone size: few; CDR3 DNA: TGTGCCAGCAGCCAAGATTTGATGATCACAGATACGCAGTATTTT; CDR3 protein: CASSQDLMITDTQYF
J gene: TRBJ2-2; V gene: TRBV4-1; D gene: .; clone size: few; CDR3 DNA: TGCGCCAGCAGCCCGAGACGGCAGGGTGGGACCGGGGAGCTGTTTTTT; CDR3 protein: CASSPRRQGGTGELFF
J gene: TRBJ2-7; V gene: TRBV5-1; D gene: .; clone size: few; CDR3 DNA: TGCGCCAGCAGCGGGTTGACAGGTTACGAGCAGTACTTC; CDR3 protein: CASSGLTGYEQYF
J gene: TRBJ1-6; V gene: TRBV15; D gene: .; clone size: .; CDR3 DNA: TGTGCCACCAGCGGTGGCAGGGGAGAAGGTTCACCCCTCCACTTT; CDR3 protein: CATSGGRGEGSPLHF
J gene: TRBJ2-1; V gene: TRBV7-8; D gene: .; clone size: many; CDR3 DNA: TGTGCCAGCAGCTTGGGACACCCTGGCCCGTTCTTC; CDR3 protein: CASSLGHPGPFF
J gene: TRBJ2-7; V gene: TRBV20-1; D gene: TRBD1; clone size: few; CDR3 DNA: TGCAGTGCACGGACAGGGGGCGCCTACGAGCAGTACTTC; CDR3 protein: CSARTGGAYEQYF
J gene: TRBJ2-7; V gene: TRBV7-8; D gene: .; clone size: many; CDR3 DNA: TGTGCCAGCAGCGAGGTGGGGGGGCAGATCCCCTACGAGCAGTACTTC; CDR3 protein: CASSEVGGQIPYEQYF
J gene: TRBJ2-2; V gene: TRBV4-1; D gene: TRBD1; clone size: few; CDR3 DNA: TGCGCCAGCAGCAGGTCAGGGGGCCGGAACACCGGGGAGCTGTTTTTT; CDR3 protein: CASSRSGGRNTGELFF
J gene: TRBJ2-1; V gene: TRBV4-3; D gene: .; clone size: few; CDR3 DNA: TGCGCCAGCAGCCAAGAACGGGACCCCCTAATCAGTGAGCAGTTCTTC; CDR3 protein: CASSQERDPLISEQFF
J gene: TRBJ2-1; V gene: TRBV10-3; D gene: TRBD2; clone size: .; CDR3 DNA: TGTGCCGTATCACTAGCGGGGTTCTACAATGAGCAGTTCTTC; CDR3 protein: CAVSLAGFYNEQFF
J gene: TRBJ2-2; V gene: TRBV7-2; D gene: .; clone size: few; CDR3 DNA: TGTGCCAGCAGCTTTTCCCGGGAGCTGTTTTTT; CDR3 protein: CASSFSRELFF
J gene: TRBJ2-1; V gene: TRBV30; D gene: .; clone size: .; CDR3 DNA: TGTGCCTGGAGATCTGGGGTGGTGGCGAGTGAGCAGTTCTTC; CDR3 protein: CAWRSGVVASEQFF
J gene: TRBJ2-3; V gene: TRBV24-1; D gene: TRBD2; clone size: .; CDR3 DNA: TGTGCCACCAGTGACCGGGGGGAGATACTTCCTACGGCAACAGATACGCAGTATTTT; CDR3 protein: CATSDRGEILPTATDTQYF
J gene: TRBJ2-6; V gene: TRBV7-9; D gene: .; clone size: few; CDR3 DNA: TGTGCCAGCAGCATCGTATTCGACAGCTCTGGGGCCAACGTCCTGACTTTC; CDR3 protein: CASSIVFDSSGANVLTF
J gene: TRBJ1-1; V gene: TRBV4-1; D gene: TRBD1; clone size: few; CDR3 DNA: TGCGCCAGCAGTGGGACAGGGACGAACACTGAAGCTTTCTTT; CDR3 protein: CASSGTGTNTEAFF
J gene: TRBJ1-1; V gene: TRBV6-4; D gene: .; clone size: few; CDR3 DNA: TGTGCCAGCAGTGCGAGTTTGTACACTGAAGCTTTCTTT; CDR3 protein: CASSASLYTEAFF
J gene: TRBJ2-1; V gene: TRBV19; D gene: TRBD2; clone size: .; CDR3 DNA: TGTGCCAGTTCAAGCGGGGGGGTTAATGAGCAGTTCTTC; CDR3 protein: CASSSGGVNEQFF
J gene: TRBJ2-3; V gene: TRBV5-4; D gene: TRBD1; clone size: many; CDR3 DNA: TGTGCCAGCAGTTCAGGACAGGGGACAGATACGCAGTATTTT; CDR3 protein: CASSSGQGTDTQYF
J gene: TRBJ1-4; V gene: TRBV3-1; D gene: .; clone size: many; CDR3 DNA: TGTGCCAGCAGCCAAGATAAAACTAATGAAAAACTGTTTTTT; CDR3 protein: CASSQDKTNEKLFF
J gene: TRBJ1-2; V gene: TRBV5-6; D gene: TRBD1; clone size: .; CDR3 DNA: TGTGCCAGCAGCTTGTTTACCCGGGACAGCCAAGAAGTTTTTGGCTACACCTTC; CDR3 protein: CASSLFTRDSQEVFGYTF